This T cell receptor (beta chain) comes out of a study of cytomegalovirus exposure and HLA in healthy donors. Overall study context: Later, an analysis reported that the roughly 120 validation repertoires had used the same platform as the 500 to 800 first-cohort repertoires.

This CDR3 spans 14 amino acids. V shed 1 base and J shed 8 bases, with 9 bases lying between them. Germline CDR1 reads KGHSH; CDR2 reads LQKENI. TCRdb's copy holds only in-frame clones and misses some; the assay was immunoSEQ multiplex PCR. In the table there are about 140,000 clones, almost 85% of which are singletons. The receptor comes from a woman aged 25 to 39 in good health and CMV-seronegative. The rearrangement uses TRBV18 and TRBJ1-6; D might be TRBD1 (6 bases). The sample consisted of PBMCs. CDR3 nucleotide sequence: TGTGCCAGCTCACCACGACAGGATGATTCACCCCTCCACTTT. Protein sequence: CASSPRQDDSPLHF.